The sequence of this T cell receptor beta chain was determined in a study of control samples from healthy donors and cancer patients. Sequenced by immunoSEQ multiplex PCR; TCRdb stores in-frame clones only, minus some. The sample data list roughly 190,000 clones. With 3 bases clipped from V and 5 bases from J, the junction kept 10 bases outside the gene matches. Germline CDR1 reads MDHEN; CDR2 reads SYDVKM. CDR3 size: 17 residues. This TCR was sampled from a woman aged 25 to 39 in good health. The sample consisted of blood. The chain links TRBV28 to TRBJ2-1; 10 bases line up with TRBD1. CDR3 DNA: TGTGCCAGCAGTTTTTTTCCCGGGACAGGGGAACACAATGAGCAGTTCTTC. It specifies CASSFFPGTGEHNEQFF.